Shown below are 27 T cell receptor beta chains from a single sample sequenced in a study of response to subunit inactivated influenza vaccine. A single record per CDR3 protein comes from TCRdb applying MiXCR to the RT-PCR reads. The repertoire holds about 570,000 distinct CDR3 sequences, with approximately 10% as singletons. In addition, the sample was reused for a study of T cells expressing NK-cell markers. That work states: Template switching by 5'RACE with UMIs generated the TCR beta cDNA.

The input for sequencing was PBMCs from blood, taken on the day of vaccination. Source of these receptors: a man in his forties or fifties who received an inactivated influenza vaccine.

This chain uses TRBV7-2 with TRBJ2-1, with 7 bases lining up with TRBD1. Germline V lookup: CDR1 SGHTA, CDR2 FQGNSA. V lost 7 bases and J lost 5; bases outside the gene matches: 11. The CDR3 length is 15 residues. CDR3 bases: TGTGCCAGCACCACGTCAGGGGGATTCAACAATGAGCAGTTCTTC. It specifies CASTTSGGFNNEQFF.

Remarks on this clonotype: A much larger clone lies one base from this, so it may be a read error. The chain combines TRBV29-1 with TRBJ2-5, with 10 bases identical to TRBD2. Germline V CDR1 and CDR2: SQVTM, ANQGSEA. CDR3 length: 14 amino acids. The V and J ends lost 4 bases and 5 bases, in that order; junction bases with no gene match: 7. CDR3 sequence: CSVASLAGVETQYF. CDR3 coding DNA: TGCAGCGTTGCGTCCCTAGCGGGGGTGGAGACCCAGTACTTC.

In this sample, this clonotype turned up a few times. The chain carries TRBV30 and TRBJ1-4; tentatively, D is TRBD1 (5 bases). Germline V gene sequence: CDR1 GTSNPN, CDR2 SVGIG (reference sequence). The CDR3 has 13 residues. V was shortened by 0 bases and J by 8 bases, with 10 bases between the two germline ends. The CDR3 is CAWSVPGGEKLFF. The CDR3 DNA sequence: TGTGCCTGGAGTGTCCCCGGGGGAGAAAAACTGTTTTTT.

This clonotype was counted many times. CDR3 coding DNA: TGCGCCAGCAGAAGGGCCGATTCTGAAGCTTTCTTT. Encoded protein: CASRRADSEAFF. This rearrangement joins TRBV10-2 to TRBJ1-1; no clear D gene. CDR1 is WSHSY, CDR2 SAAADI, per germline. The CDR3 is 12 amino acids. Deletions cut 6 bases from V and 6 bases from J, with 11 bases between.

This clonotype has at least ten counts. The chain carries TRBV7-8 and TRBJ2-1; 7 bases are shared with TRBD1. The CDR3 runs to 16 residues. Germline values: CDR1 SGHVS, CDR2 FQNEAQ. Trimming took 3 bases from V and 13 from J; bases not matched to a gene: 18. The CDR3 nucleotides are TGTGCCAGCAGCTTCGGGCGACGCAAAGGGGGCACCCTACAGTTCTTC. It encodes CASSFGRRKGGTLQFF.

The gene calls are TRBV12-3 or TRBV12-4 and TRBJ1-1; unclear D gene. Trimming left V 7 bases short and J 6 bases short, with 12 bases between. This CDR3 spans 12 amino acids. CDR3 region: CASTKVGPEAFF. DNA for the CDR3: TGTGCCAGCACCAAAGTTGGGCCTGAAGCTTTCTTT.

CDR3 in DNA: TGCAGCGTTACGGGACCTAGTGACACCGGGGAGCTGTTTTTT. Translation gives CSVTGPSDTGELFF. The chain recombines TRBV29-1 with TRBJ2-2; D possibly uses TRBD1 or TRBD2 (5 bases each). V lost 5 bases, J lost 3 bases, and 13 bases lay in between. This CDR3 contains 14 residues. Germline CDR1 is SQVTM and CDR2 is ANQGSEA.

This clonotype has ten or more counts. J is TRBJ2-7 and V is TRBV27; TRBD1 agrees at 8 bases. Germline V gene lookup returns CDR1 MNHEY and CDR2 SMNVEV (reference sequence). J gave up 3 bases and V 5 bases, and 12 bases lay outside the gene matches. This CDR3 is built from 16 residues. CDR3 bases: TGTGCCAGCAGTCCCAGGGGGCGACGGGGTTACTACGAGCAGTACTTC. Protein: CASSPRGRRGYYEQYF.

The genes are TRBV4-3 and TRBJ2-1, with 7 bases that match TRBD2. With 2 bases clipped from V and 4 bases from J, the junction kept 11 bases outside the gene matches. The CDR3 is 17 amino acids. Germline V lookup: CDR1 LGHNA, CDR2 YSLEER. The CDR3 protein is CASSQRQLAEPYNEQFF. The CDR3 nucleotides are TGCGCCAGCAGCCAAAGGCAGCTAGCGGAGCCATACAATGAGCAGTTCTTC.

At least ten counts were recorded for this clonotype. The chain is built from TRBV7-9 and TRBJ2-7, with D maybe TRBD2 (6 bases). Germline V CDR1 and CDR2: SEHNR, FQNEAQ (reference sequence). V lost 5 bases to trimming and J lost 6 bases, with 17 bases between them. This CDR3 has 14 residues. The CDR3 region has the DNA TGTGCCAGCAGCCGACTAGATACCTTCTCCGAGCAGTACTTC. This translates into CASSRLDTFSEQYF.

In nucleotides, the CDR3 is TGTGCCAGCAGCTCAGATCGTACAGGGGAAGCTTTCTACGAGCAGTACTTC. Its protein product is CASSSDRTGEAFYEQYF. This rearrangement joins TRBV7-9 to TRBJ2-7, with 7 nucleotides matching TRBD1. The V segment lost 4 bases and the J segment 3 bases; nucleotides outside the gene matches: 15. Per germline, CDR1 SEHNR and CDR2 FQNEAQ (reference sequence). The CDR3 consists of 17 residues.

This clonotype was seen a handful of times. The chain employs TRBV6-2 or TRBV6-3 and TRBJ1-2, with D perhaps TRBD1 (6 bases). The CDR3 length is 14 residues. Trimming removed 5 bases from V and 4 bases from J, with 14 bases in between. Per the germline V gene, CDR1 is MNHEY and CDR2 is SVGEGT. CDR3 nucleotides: TGTGCCAGCAGTACTACTCAGGGGAGCTATGGCTACACCTTC. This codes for CASSTTQGSYGYTF.

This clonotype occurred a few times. CDR3 amino acids: CASSPLAGARTDTQYF. CDR3 nucleotides: TGTGCCAGCAGTCCTCTAGCGGGGGCTCGCACAGATACGCAGTATTTT. This chain joins TRBV7-2 and TRBJ2-3, with 10 bases that match TRBD2. CDR3 size: 16 residues. Trimming removed 6 bases from V and 1 base from J; junction bases left unmatched: 7. Per germline, CDR1 SGHTA and CDR2 FQGNSA.

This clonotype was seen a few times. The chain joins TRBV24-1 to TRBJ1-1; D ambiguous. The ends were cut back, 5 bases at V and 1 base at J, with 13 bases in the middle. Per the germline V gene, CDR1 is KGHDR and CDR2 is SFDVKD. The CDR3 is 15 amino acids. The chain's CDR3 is CATSAGHLRNTEAFF. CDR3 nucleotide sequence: TGTGCCACCAGTGCCGGCCACCTCCGGAACACTGAAGCTTTCTTT.

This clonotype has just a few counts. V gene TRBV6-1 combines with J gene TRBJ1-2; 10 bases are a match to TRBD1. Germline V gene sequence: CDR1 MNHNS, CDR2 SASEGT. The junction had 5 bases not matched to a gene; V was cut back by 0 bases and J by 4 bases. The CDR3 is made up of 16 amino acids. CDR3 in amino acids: CASSEARGQGSYGYTF. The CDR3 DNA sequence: TGTGCCAGCAGTGAAGCCCGGGGACAGGGGAGCTATGGCTACACCTTC.

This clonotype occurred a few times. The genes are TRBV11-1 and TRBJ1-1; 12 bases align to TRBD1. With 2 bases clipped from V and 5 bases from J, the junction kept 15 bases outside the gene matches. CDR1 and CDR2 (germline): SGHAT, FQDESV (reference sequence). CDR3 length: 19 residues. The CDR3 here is CASSLKEWDRGRRGTEAFF. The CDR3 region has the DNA TGTGCCAGCAGCTTAAAAGAGTGGGACAGGGGGCGCAGGGGTACTGAAGCTTTCTTT.

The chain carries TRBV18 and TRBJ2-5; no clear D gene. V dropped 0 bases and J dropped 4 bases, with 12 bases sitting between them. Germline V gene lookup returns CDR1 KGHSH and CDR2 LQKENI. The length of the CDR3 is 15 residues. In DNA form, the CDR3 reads TGTGCCAGCTCACCACCGAGACCCCGTCGAGAGACCCAGTACTTC. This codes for CASSPPRPRRETQYF.

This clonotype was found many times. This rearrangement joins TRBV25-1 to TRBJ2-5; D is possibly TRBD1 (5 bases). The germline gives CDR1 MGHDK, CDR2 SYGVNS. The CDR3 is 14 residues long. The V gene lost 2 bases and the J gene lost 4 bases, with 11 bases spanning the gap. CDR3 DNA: TGTGCCAGCAGTGAAATAGGAAGGGGAGAGACCCAGTACTTC. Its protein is CASSEIGRGETQYF.

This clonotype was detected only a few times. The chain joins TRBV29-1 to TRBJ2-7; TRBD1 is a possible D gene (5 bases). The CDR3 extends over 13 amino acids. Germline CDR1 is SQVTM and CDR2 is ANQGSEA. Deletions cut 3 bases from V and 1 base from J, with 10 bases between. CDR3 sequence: CSVDIGHSYEQYF. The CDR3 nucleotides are TGCAGCGTTGACATAGGACATTCCTACGAGCAGTACTTC.

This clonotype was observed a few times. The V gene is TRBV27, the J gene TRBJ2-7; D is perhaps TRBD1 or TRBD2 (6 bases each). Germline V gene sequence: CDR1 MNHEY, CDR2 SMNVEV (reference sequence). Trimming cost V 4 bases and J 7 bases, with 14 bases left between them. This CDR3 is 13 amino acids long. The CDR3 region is CASSSPGAREQYF. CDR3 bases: TGTGCCAGCAGTTCGCCGGGGGCGCGGGAGCAGTACTTC.

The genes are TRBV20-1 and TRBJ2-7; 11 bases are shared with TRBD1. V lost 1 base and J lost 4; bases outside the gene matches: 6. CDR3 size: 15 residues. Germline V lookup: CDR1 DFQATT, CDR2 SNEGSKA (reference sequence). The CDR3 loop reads CSARGLDRGQYEQYF. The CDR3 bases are TGCAGTGCTAGAGGTTTGGACAGGGGGCAATACGAGCAGTACTTC.

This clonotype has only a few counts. The CDR3 nucleotides are TGTGCCAGCAGCCTGCGGACGACGGACTATGGCTACACCTTC. Its protein is CASSLRTTDYGYTF. This rearrangement joins TRBV6-1 to TRBJ1-2; D is ambiguous. Trimming removed 6 bases from V and 3 bases from J, with 14 bases in between. The CDR3 consists of 14 residues. Germline CDR1 is MNHNS and CDR2 is SASEGT.

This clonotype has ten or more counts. The CDR3 DNA reads as TGTGCCAGCAGCCAAGATATTGGGGCCAACGTCCTGACTTTC. Its protein is CASSQDIGANVLTF. The chain employs TRBV3-1 and TRBJ2-6, with D uncertain. Germline CDR1 is LGHDT and CDR2 is YNNKEL (reference sequence). The V end lost 0 bases, the J end lost 3 bases, and 3 bases lay between the germline ends. This CDR3 is built from 14 residues.

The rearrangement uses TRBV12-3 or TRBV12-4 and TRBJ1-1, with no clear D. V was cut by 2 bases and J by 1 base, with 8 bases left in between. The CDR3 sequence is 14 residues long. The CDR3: CASSLTPKNTEAFF. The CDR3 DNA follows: TGTGCCAGCAGTTTAACACCCAAGAACACTGAAGCTTTCTTT.

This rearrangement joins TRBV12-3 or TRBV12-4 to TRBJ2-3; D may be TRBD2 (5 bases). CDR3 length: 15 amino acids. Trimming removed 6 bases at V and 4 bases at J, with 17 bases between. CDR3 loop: CASSPLAPRADTQYF. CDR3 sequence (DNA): TGTGCCAGCAGCCCTCTAGCTCCCCGCGCAGATACGCAGTATTTT.

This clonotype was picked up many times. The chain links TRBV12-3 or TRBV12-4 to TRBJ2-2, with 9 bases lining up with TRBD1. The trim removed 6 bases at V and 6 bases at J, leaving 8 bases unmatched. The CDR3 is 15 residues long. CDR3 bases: TGTGCCAGCAGAAACCGGGACAGGGTTTCCGGGGAGCTGTTTTTT. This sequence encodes CASRNRDRVSGELFF.

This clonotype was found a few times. CDR3 nucleotides: TGTGCCAGCAGTTCCGGGGAACAGACCCAGTACTTC. Its translation is CASSSGEQTQYF. The chain employs TRBV28 and TRBJ2-5; TRBD2 is a possible D gene (5 bases). V was shortened by 4 bases and J by 6 bases, with 9 bases between the two germline ends. Germline loops: CDR1 MDHEN, CDR2 SYDVKM. The CDR3 contains 12 residues.